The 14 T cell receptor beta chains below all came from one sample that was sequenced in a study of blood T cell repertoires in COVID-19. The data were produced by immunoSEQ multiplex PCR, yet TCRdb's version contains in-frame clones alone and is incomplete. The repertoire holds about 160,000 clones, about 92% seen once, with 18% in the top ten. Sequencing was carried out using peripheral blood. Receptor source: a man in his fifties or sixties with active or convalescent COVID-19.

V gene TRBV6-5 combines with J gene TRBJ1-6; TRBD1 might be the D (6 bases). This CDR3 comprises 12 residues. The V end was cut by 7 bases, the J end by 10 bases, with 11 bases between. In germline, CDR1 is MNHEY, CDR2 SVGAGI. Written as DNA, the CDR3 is TGTGCCAGCACCTCGACAGGATCACCCCTCCACTTT. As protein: CASTSTGSPLHF.

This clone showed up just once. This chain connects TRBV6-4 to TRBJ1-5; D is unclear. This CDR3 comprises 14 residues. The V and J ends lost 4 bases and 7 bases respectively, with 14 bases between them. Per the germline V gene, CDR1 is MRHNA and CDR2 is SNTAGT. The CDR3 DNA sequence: TGTGCCAGCAGTGTGAGGGTAGGCGCGCAGCCCCAGCATTTT. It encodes CASSVRVGAQPQHF.

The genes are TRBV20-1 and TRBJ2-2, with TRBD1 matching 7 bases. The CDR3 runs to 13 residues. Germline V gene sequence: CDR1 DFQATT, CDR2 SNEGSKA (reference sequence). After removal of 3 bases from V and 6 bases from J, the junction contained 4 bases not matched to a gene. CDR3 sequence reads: CSASYQGAGELFF. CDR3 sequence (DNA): TGCAGTGCTAGTTACCAGGGGGCCGGGGAGCTGTTTTTT.

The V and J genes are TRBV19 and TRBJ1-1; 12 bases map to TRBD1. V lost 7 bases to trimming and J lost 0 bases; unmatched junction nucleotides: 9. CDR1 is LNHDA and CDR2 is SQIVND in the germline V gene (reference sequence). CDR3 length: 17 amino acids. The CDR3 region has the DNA TGTGCCAGTACCGTCCGGGGACAGGGGGCGGTGAACACTGAAGCTTTCTTT. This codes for CASTVRGQGAVNTEAFF.

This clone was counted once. The CDR3: CASSLRRGGEQYF. In nucleotides, the CDR3 is TGTGCCAGCAGCTTGCGCAGGGGTGGAGAGCAGTACTTC. The rearrangement uses TRBV5-8 and TRBJ2-7, with D perhaps TRBD1 (6 bases). Germline assignment: CDR1 SGHTS and CDR2 YDEGEE. The CDR3 runs to 13 residues. Between the trimmed V and J ends, which lost 1 base and 7 bases, there was a span of 12 bases.

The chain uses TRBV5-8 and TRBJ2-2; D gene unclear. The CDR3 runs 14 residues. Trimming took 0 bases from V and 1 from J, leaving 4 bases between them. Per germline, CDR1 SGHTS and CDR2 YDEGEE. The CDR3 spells CASSLERNTGELFF. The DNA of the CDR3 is TGTGCCAGCAGCTTGGAGAGGAACACCGGGGAGCTGTTTTTT.

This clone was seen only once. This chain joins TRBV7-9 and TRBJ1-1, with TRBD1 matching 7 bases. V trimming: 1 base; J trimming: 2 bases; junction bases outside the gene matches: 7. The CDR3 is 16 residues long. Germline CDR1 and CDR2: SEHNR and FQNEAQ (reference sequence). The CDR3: CASSLDFAGGNTEAFF. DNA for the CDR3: TGTGCCAGCAGCTTAGATTTCGCAGGGGGAAACACTGAAGCTTTCTTT.

CDR3: CASSFPGNQPQHF. CDR3 DNA sequence: TGTGCCAGCAGTTTCCCAGGGAATCAGCCCCAGCATTTT. The chain uses TRBV12-3 or TRBV12-4 and TRBJ1-5; D might be TRBD1 (5 bases). V was cut by 3 bases and J by 4 bases, with 7 bases left in between. There are 13 residues in the CDR3.

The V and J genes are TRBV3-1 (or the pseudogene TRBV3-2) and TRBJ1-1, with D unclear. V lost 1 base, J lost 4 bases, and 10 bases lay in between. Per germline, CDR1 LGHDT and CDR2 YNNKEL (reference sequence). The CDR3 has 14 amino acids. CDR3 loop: CASSQAGGSTEAFF. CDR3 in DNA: TGTGCCAGCAGCCAAGCCGGCGGCAGCACTGAAGCTTTCTTT.

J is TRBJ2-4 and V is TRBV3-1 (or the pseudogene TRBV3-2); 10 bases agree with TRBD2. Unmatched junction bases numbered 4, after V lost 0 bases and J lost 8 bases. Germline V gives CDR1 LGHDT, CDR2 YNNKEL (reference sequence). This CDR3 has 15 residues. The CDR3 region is CASSQDLAGEDIQYF. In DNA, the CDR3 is TGTGCCAGCAGCCAAGATCTAGCGGGAGAAGACATTCAGTACTTC.

The CDR3 nucleotides are TGTGCCAGCAGTGATACCGGGACAGGGGTCGGAAACACCATATATTTT. Its protein is CASSDTGTGVGNTIYF. The chain has TRBV25-1 and TRBJ1-3; 10 bases map to TRBD1. Germline-derived CDR1 and CDR2 are MGHDK and SYGVNS. Trimming removed 3 bases from V and 4 bases from J; junction bases left unmatched: 6. The CDR3 contains 16 residues. Together with reference TRBV25-1 and TRBJ1-3, the CDR3 gives the full variable domain: EADIYQTPRYLVIGTGKKITLECSQTMGHDKMYWYQQDPGMELHLIHYSYGVNSTEKGDLSSESTVSRIRTEHFPLTLESARPSHTSQYLCASSDTGTGVGNTIYFGEGSWLTVV.

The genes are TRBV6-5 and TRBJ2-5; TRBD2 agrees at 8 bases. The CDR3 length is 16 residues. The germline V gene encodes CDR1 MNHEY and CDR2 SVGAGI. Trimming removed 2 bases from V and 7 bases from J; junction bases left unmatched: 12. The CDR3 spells CASSYEPGLVMRTQYF. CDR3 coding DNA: TGTGCCAGCAGTTACGAGCCGGGACTAGTAATGAGGACCCAGTACTTC.

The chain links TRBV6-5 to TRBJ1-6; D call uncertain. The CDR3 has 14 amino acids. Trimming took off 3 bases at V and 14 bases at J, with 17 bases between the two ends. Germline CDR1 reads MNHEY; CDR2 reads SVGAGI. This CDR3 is CASSYARAVGALHF. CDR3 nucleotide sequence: TGTGCCAGCAGTTATGCCCGAGCGGTTGGGGCCCTCCACTTT.

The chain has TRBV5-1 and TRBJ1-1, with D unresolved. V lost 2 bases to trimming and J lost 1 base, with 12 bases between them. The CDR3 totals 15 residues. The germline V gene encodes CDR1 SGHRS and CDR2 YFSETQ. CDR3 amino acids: CASSLGSYQNTEAFF. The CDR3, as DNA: TGCGCCAGCAGCTTAGGGAGTTACCAGAACACTGAAGCTTTCTTT.